These T cell receptor beta chains were read from a single sample in a study of Ad26.COV2.S vaccination and SARS-CoV-2 variants. Profiling relied on immunoSEQ multiplex PCR, and the TCRdb table lists in-frame clones only, not all of them. The sample lists some 400,000 clones, 75% to 90% occurring once. Sample: peripheral blood, taken in a trial of Ad26.COV2.S vaccine versus placebo. The receptors derive from a person between 18 and 60 years old who received the Ad26.COV2.S COVID-19 vaccine or a placebo. The CDR3 runs from the conserved cysteine through the conserved F or W. Fields, in order: V gene, J gene, CDR3 protein.

TRBV6-6	TRBJ2-7	CASSYPGGTYEQYF
TRBV7-2	TRBJ2-3	CASSSSGSTDTQYF
TRBV28	TRBJ1-6	CASSLRPGAHSPLHF
TRBV18	TRBJ1-2	CASSPQGIAGYTF
TRBV29-1	TRBJ2-3	CSVGPSDTQYF
TRBV4-2	TRBJ2-7	CASSRGTGTSTKQYF
TRBV7-9	TRBJ2-3	CASSRLAEDTQYF
TRBV9	TRBJ2-1	CASSVGISFNEQFF
TRBV5-4	TRBJ1-4	CASSRTGKGTNEKLFF
TRBV7-2	TRBJ2-1	CASSVDWSYNEQFF
TRBV30	TRBJ2-7	CAWRSGQGRYEQYF
TRBV6-5	TRBJ1-4	CASSYSAGALGKLFF
TRBV6-6	TRBJ2-5	CASSNLGGAGETQYF
TRBV7-9	TRBJ2-7	CASSLAGSSYEQYF
TRBV6-5	TRBJ2-3	CASSSRRDPTDTQYF
TRBV28	TRBJ2-3	CASSPQSGRYNTQYF
TRBV5-1	TRBJ2-7	CASSLGMASSYEQYF
TRBV28	TRBJ2-3	CASGLARGGTDTQYF
TRBV20-1	TRBJ1-2	CSARNLYGYTF
TRBV6-5	TRBJ1-4	CASSYSAGTGREKLFF
TRBV7-8	TRBJ1-1	CASSPPTVEAFF